This passage covers 2 T cell receptor beta chains from one sample sequenced in a study of T cell repertoires in cytomegalovirus infection. Antigen specificity for these receptors is unknown. TCRdb itself ran the reads through MiXCR, one entry per CDR3 protein. This sample has roughly 350,000 distinct CDR3 sequences, with about 35% found just once. The specimen comprised cultured PBMCs, sampled from culture after CMV antigen stimulation. The receptors shown here come from a human donor in good health (CMV status not recorded). Some clones in this sample may be carry-over from other donors' samples.

This sequence joins TRBV6-1 and TRBJ1-5, with TRBD1 as a possible D gene (5 bases). The CDR3 has 14 amino acids. From germline, CDR1 is MNHNS and CDR2 SASEGT. V was trimmed by 1 base and J by 4 bases, leaving 8 bases between them. CDR3 sequence (DNA): TGTGCCAGCAGTGAAGGGGGGTTAAATCAGCCCCAGCATTTT. It translates to CASSEGGLNQPQHF.

The chain carries TRBV12-3 or TRBV12-4 and TRBJ2-7, with 7 bases lining up with TRBD1. The CDR3 contains 12 residues. The V gene end was trimmed by 5 bases and the J gene end by 6 bases; junction bases not matched to a gene: 4. This chain's CDR3 is CASSLQGFEQYF. Written as DNA, the CDR3 is TGTGCCAGCAGTCTACAGGGGTTCGAGCAGTACTTC.